The 2 T cell receptor beta chains reported below all come from one sample, sequenced in a study of T cell responses to AZD1222 COVID-19 vaccine. The table came from immunoSEQ multiplex PCR; TCRdb's copy has only in-frame clones and leaves some out. Of around 140,000 clones listed, roughly nine tenths are singletons. The material sequenced was peripheral blood, taken on day 0 of AZD1222 vaccination. The source of these receptors is an adult in good health.

J is TRBJ1-3 and V is TRBV6-5, with D possibly TRBD1 on 6 matching bases. Germline values: CDR1 MNHEY, CDR2 SVGAGI. Trimming took off 6 bases at V and 0 bases at J, with 12 bases between the two ends. The CDR3 covers 15 residues. The CDR3 coding sequence is TGTGCCAGCAGCACAGGGCCAACCTCTGGAAACACCATATATTTT. It is translated as CASSTGPTSGNTIYF.

This sequence joins TRBV9 and TRBJ2-1; TRBD2 is a possible D gene (5 bases). The germline CDR1 and CDR2 sequences are SGDLS and YYNGEE. CDR3 length: 13 amino acids. Trimming shortened V by 0 bases and J by 7 bases, and 8 bases separated the two germline ends. CDR3 DNA: TGTGCCAGCAGCGTAGGGCAGCGGAATGAGCAGTTCTTC. Protein product: CASSVGQRNEQFF.